Sequencing of this T cell receptor beta chain was carried out in a study of CD8+ T cells in alopecia areata. Study results and limitations: Sequencing of scalp samples also captures resident alphabeta T cells of normal skin. TCR sharing was clearer in mice than between patients, perhaps partly owing to patient HLA diversity.

Reverse transcribed after extraction, RNA yielded cDNA as the sequencing template. This table comes from immunoSEQ multiplex PCR, and its TCRdb copy is limited to in-frame clones, with some not included. The repertoire holds about 15,000 clones, about 63% seen once, with 9% to 15% in the top ten. CDR1 MDHEN and CDR2 SYDVKM come from the germline V gene. V lost 5 bases and J lost 8, with 21 bases in between. There are 15 residues in the CDR3. Details on this clone: Its specificity is not known.

Specimens obtained from alopecia areata patients comprised lesional scalp punch biopsies and peripheral blood. The V gene is TRBV28, the J gene TRBJ1-2; D perhaps matches TRBD1 (5 bases). The source is a human donor with alopecia areata. The sequenced sample was skin. The CDR3 sequence is CASSPTGTGQGGYTF. DNA of the CDR3: TGTGCCAGCAGTCCAACCGGGACGGGCCAAGGGGGCTACACCTTC.